Listed here is a single TCR beta chain. Its antigen is not known. In the authors' workflow: With immunoSEQ giving junction-only sequences and no quality scores, filtering differed. Measured with immunoSEQ multiplex PCR; TCRdb has only the in-frame clones, and not every one. Clone size and V and J calls were adopted from that table, with D and trimming inferred from the DNA. The table has approximately 2.4 million clones, roughly 95% seen once. This sample is part of a study of shared clonotypes between healthy human individuals. Overall study results and limits: Memory subsets generally showed lower estimated richness than naive subsets. It was only blood that was sampled, and tissue repertoires likely differ.

There are 14 residues in the CDR3. V was clipped by 5 bases and J by 3 bases, with 14 bases between them. Germline V gene data show CDR1 as SQVTM and CDR2 as ANQGSEA. The sequence derives from a man in his late teens or twenties in good health. The sequenced material came from naive CD4+ T cells sorted from blood. Subset described: CD45RA+ positively selected. V and J are TRBV29-1 and TRBJ1-3, with a possible D match to TRBD1 (5 bases). The CDR3 DNA reads TGCAGCGTTTCGTTTGGGGGGAGTGGAAACACCATATATTTT. The encoded protein is CSVSFGGSGNTIYF.